Presented here are 10 T cell receptor beta chains from one specimen sequenced in a study of T cells in Graves' hyperthyroidism and ophthalmopathy. Researchers took RNA transcripts and amplified the TCR beta CDR3 regions from them. HTBI primers drove first-round RT-PCR of the TCR CDR3. TCRdb fed the multiplex PCR reads into MiXCR, producing one record per CDR3 protein. The table has roughly 260,000 distinct CDR3 sequences, more than 12% seen once. Sequencing was done on a sample of blood. The receptors derive from a woman aged 40 to 55 with Graves' hyperthyroidism that later progressed to Graves' ophthalmopathy.

This clonotype was recorded many times. The gene calls are TRBV10-3 and TRBJ2-3; D could derive from TRBD1 or TRBD2 (5 bases each). Germline values: CDR1 ENHRY, CDR2 SYGVKD. V was shortened by 2 bases and J by 6 bases, with 15 bases between the two germline ends. CDR3 length: 15 residues. CDR3 DNA: TGTGCCATCAGTGAGGGATTGATAGGGACGGATACGCAGTATTTT. It encodes CAISEGLIGTDTQYF.

The rearrangement joins TRBV18 to TRBJ2-2; D may be TRBD1 (6 bases). Germline V lookup: CDR1 KGHSH, CDR2 LQKENI. This CDR3 contains 17 residues. The V end was cut by 1 base, the J end by 0 bases, with 12 bases between. The CDR3 nucleotides are TGTGCCAGCTCACCACGGGACACATCAACGAACACCGGGGAGCTGTTTTTT. It yields the protein CASSPRDTSTNTGELFF.

This clonotype was picked up one time. Given a much more abundant clone one base away, this may be a read error. The chain is built from TRBV20-1 and TRBJ2-1, with D tentatively TRBD2 (6 bases). Germline CDR1 DFQATT, CDR2 SNEGSKA (reference sequence). This CDR3 comprises 14 residues. The V and J ends lost 3 bases and 6 bases respectively, with 15 bases between them. Written as DNA, the CDR3 is TGCAGTGCTAGTATCGGGAGTTTCGTCAATGAGCAGTTCTTC. Translating gives CSASIGSFVNEQFF.

This clonotype was seen at least ten times. This chain uses TRBV28 with TRBJ1-5, with 8 bases that match TRBD1. CDR1 and CDR2 (germline): MDHEN, SYDVKM. V was clipped by 6 bases and J by 4 bases; unmatched bases: 23. The CDR3 extends over 20 amino acids. The CDR3 loop reads CASSLRTGPLALLRNQPQHF. The CDR3 DNA reads TGTGCCAGCAGCCTGCGGACAGGGCCCCTCGCTTTGCTAAGGAATCAGCCCCAGCATTTT. Complete variable domain (other parts from reference TRBV28 and TRBJ1-5): DVKVTQSSRYLVKRTGEKVFLECVQDMDHENMFWYRQDPGLGLRLIYFSYDVKMKEKGDIPEGYSVSREKKERFSLILESASTNQTSMYLCASSLRTGPLALLRNQPQHFGDGTRLSIL.

In its sample, this clonotype was seen many times. The chain links TRBV28 to TRBJ2-1; a weak D match, TRBD1 (6 bases). Germline CDR1 MDHEN, CDR2 SYDVKM. V was shortened by 4 bases and J by 2 bases, with 18 bases between the two germline ends. This CDR3 is 17 amino acids long. This chain's CDR3 is CASSSPRQADPYNEQFF. The CDR3 DNA follows: TGTGCCAGCAGTTCCCCCAGACAGGCCGACCCCTACAATGAGCAGTTCTTC.

This clonotype appeared many times. The rearrangement joins TRBV7-9 to TRBJ2-7, with D unclear. This CDR3 contains 15 residues. Trimming left V 5 bases short and J 3 bases short, with 17 bases between. Germline loops: CDR1 SEHNR, CDR2 FQNEAQ (reference sequence). CDR3 nucleotides: TGTGCCAGCAGCGTACCCGGAGCAGTAAACTACGAGCAGTACTTC. Protein sequence: CASSVPGAVNYEQYF.

The chain links TRBV2 to TRBJ2-2, with TRBD2 matching over 9 bases. V gave up 3 bases and J gave up 5 bases; unmatched junction bases: 7. In germline, CDR1 is SNHLY, CDR2 FYNNEI. This CDR3 has 16 residues. The CDR3, as DNA: TGTGCCAGCAGTGAGGCGGGACTAGCCGATACCGGGGAGCTGTTTTTT. Protein sequence: CASSEAGLADTGELFF.

Ten or more counts support this clonotype. This rearrangement joins TRBV6-1 to TRBJ1-1; possibly TRBD1 for D (6 bases). Per germline, CDR1 MNHNS and CDR2 SASEGT. V gave up 7 bases and J gave up 1 base, with 10 bases separating them. The CDR3 is 13 residues long. This chain's CDR3 is CASKDSKNTEAFF. The CDR3 nucleotides read TGTGCCAGCAAGGACAGTAAGAACACTGAAGCTTTCTTT.

There are many counts of this clonotype. This chain uses TRBV11-1 with TRBJ2-3; 10 bases fit TRBD2. The CDR3 is made up of 16 amino acids. V was clipped by 2 bases and J by 6 bases; unmatched bases: 8. Germline V gene sequence: CDR1 SGHAT, CDR2 FQDESV (reference sequence). DNA for the CDR3: TGTGCCAGCAGCTTACCGTCTAGCGGGAGCGGGGATACGCAGTATTTT. This gives the protein CASSLPSSGSGDTQYF.

This clonotype was observed many times. The chain combines TRBV29-1 with TRBJ2-7; TRBD1 is a possible D gene (5 bases). The germline V and J ends were trimmed by 7 bases and 1 base, with 11 bases remaining between them. The CDR3 is 12 residues long. Germline assignment: CDR1 SQVTM and CDR2 ANQGSEA. The CDR3 reads CSGQTASYEQYF. The CDR3 coding sequence is TGCAGCGGCCAGACAGCGTCCTACGAGCAGTACTTC.